Listed here are 32 T cell receptor beta chains from one sample, sequenced in a study of T cell repertoires in ileal Crohn's disease. The assay was immunoSEQ multiplex PCR, and TCRdb's table has in-frame clones only and misses some. The table shows roughly 13,000 clones, with over 80% occurring only once. Sequenced material: ileal tissue. The origin of the receptors is an adult with Crohn's disease.

This rearrangement joins TRBV2 to TRBJ1-5; 8 positions match TRBD1. This CDR3 has 16 amino acids. Germline-derived CDR1 and CDR2 are SNHLY and FYNNEI. J was trimmed by 0 bases and V by 5 bases; bases with no gene match: 6. CDR3 loop: CASSKGQGYSNQPQHF. The CDR3, as DNA: TGTGCCAGCAGTAAAGGACAGGGATATAGCAATCAGCCCCAGCATTTT.

The chain employs TRBV9 and TRBJ2-7; 9 nucleotides align to TRBD1. Trimming took 0 bases from V and 2 from J; bases not matched to a gene: 0. Germline loops: CDR1 SGDLS, CDR2 YYNGEE. CDR3 length: 14 residues. CDR3 amino acids: CASSVGQGAYEQYF. CDR3 nucleotides: TGTGCCAGCAGCGTAGGACAGGGGGCCTACGAGCAGTACTTC.

V is TRBV11-2 and J is TRBJ2-7, with D perhaps TRBD1 (6 bases). The CDR3 loop spans 14 amino acids. Germline V gene sequence: CDR1 SGHAT, CDR2 FQNNGV. Trimming stripped 4 bases from V and 3 bases from J, with 13 bases between. This CDR3 reads CASSSSTGVYEQYF. CDR3 bases: TGTGCCAGCAGCTCTTCGACAGGAGTCTACGAGCAGTACTTC.

The chain carries TRBV7-6 and TRBJ2-7; 12 bases match TRBD1. The J segment lost 5 bases and the V segment lost 4 bases, leaving 6 bases of the junction unmatched. The CDR3 sequence is 15 residues long. CDR1 SGHVS and CDR2 FNYEAQ come from the germline V gene. The CDR3 DNA sequence: TGTGCCAGCAGCTCCCGGGACAGGGGGCGAGACGAGCAGTACTTC. This sequence encodes CASSSRDRGRDEQYF.

The chain joins TRBV7-8 to TRBJ2-7, with D perhaps matching TRBD2 (6 bases). Trimming cost V 4 bases and J 2 bases, with 9 bases left between them. Germline V gives CDR1 SGHVS, CDR2 FQNEAQ. The CDR3 is 13 amino acids. CDR3 amino acids: CASSWTTAYEQYF. DNA of the CDR3: TGTGCCAGCAGCTGGACTACCGCCTACGAGCAGTACTTC.

This chain connects TRBV11-3 to TRBJ1-1; no definite D call. Trimming shortened V by 5 bases and J by 3 bases, and 10 bases separated the two germline ends. Germline V gives CDR1 SGHNT, CDR2 YENEEA. This CDR3 has 13 residues. CDR3 coding DNA: TGTGCCAGCAGCGTTAACACCCACACTGAAGCTTTCTTT. Protein sequence: CASSVNTHTEAFF.

The chain carries TRBV6-1 and TRBJ2-4; 7 nucleotides agree with TRBD2. The CDR3 covers 14 residues. Losses at the gene ends were 7 bases for V and 3 bases for J; bases not matched to a gene: 6. From germline, CDR1 is MNHNS and CDR2 SASEGT. In nucleotides, the CDR3 is TGTGCCAGCATTCAGCGGGGAGTCAAAAACATTCAGTACTTC. Protein sequence: CASIQRGVKNIQYF.

The V call is TRBV6-6, the J call TRBJ2-1, with TRBD2 identical over 7 bases. The CDR3 contains 16 residues. V shed 6 bases, J shed 0 bases, and the junction held 8 bases outside the gene matches. Per germline, CDR1 MNHNY and CDR2 SVGAGI (reference sequence). The CDR3 sequence is CASSPPASGSYNEQFF. CDR3 in DNA: TGTGCCAGCAGCCCCCCCGCTAGCGGCTCCTACAATGAGCAGTTCTTC.

This sequence joins TRBV7-9 and TRBJ1-6, with D possibly TRBD1 on 5 matching bases. The germline V gene has CDR1 SEHNR and CDR2 FQNEAQ (reference sequence). Trimming left V 3 bases short and J 7 bases short, with 16 bases between. The CDR3 covers 16 residues. For the CDR3, the DNA is TGTGCCAGCAGCTTTTCGACGGGTACAGGCAATTCACCCCTCCACTTT. This sequence encodes CASSFSTGTGNSPLHF.

This sequence joins TRBV5-8 and TRBJ2-5, with 10 bases fitting TRBD2. After removal of 0 bases from V and 2 bases from J, the junction contained 7 bases not matched to a gene. Germline V lookup: CDR1 SGHTS, CDR2 YDEGEE. This CDR3 contains 17 residues. This chain's CDR3 is CASSLAGVAGGQETQYF. The CDR3 region has the DNA TGTGCCAGCAGCTTGGCCGGGGTAGCGGGAGGACAAGAGACCCAGTACTTC.

The V gene is TRBV5-1, the J gene TRBJ2-7; possible D gene TRBD2, 5 bases. Germline values: CDR1 SGHRS, CDR2 YFSETQ. The CDR3 covers 13 residues. Trimming cost V 1 base and J 3 bases, with 8 bases left between them. The CDR3 loop is CASSLIEGYEQYF. The CDR3 DNA is TGCGCCAGCAGCTTGATCGAGGGCTACGAGCAGTACTTC.

In this sample, this clone turned up once. The genes are TRBV11-2 and TRBJ1-4; 10 bases align to TRBD1. With 5 bases clipped from V and 6 bases from J, the junction kept 12 bases outside the gene matches. This CDR3 is built from 17 residues. Per germline, CDR1 SGHAT and CDR2 FQNNGV. This CDR3 reads CASSPGATGGAYEKLFF. In DNA form, the CDR3 reads TGTGCCAGCAGCCCCGGGGCGACAGGGGGCGCGTATGAAAAACTGTTTTTT. The full variable domain, with the rest looked up from reference TRBV11-2 and TRBJ1-4, is EAGVAQSPRYKIIEKRQSVAFWCNPISGHATLYWYQQILGQGPKLLIQFQNNGVVDDSQLPKDRFSAERLKGVDSTLKIQPAKLEDSAVYLCASSPGATGGAYEKLFFGSGTQLSVL.

V is TRBV9 and J is TRBJ2-1, with 7 bases aligning to TRBD2. CDR3 length: 15 amino acids. Germline V lookup: CDR1 SGDLS, CDR2 YYNGEE. Trimming at V came to 4 bases and at J to 5 bases, leaving 9 bases not matched to a gene. The CDR3 reads CASSPRVLADNEQFF. The CDR3 DNA sequence: TGTGCCAGCAGCCCAAGGGTCCTAGCGGACAATGAGCAGTTCTTC.

V usage is TRBV7-2 and J usage is TRBJ2-7; 10 bases match TRBD2. CDR1 is SGHTA and CDR2 is FQGNSA in the germline V gene. This CDR3 comprises 14 residues. V lost 6 bases to trimming and J lost 4 bases; unmatched junction nucleotides: 6. The DNA for the CDR3 is TGTGCCAGCAGTTTCACTAGCGGGACTTACGAGCAGTACTTC. It specifies CASSFTSGTYEQYF. Supplemented by reference TRBV7-2 and TRBJ2-7, the full variable domain reads GAGVSQSPSNKVTEKGKDVELRCDPISGHTALYWYRQSLGQGLEFLIYFQGNSAPDKSGLPSDRFSAERTGGSVSTLTIQRTQQEDSAVYLCASSFTSGTYEQYFGPGTRLTVT.

J is TRBJ1-1 and V is TRBV20-1; 7 bases fit TRBD1. From germline, CDR1 is DFQATT and CDR2 SNEGSKA (reference sequence). The CDR3 is made up of 11 amino acids. The V segment lost 3 bases and the J segment 13 bases; nucleotides outside the gene matches: 8. The CDR3 region has the DNA TGCAGTGCTAGCCCCCGACAGGGAAATTTCTTT. Its translation is CSASPRQGNFF.

This clone is a singleton in its sample. The chain carries TRBV30 and TRBJ2-2, with TRBD2 identical over 10 bases. J was trimmed by 3 bases and V by 2 bases; bases with no gene match: 12. CDR3 size: 18 residues. Germline CDR1 is GTSNPN and CDR2 is SVGIG (reference sequence). The CDR3 DNA follows: TGTGCCTGGAGTCCTTACCCCGGACTAGCGGCCCACACCGGGGAGCTGTTTTTT. Its protein is CAWSPYPGLAAHTGELFF.

This clone was detected only once. The chain uses TRBV5-1 and TRBJ2-1, with TRBD2 matching 12 bases. The germline V gene has CDR1 SGHRS and CDR2 YFSETQ. The CDR3 length is 16 residues. Trimming at V came to 4 bases and at J to 10 bases, leaving 12 bases not matched to a gene. CDR3 sequence (DNA): TGCGCCAGCAGCCCCTCGACTAGCGGGAGCCTGGGGGAGCAGTTCTTC. Protein sequence: CASSPSTSGSLGEQFF.

The V gene is TRBV19, the J gene TRBJ1-4; the D is unclear. This CDR3 contains 13 residues. Trimming shortened V by 9 bases and J by 0 bases, and 8 bases separated the two germline ends. Germline CDR1 is LNHDA and CDR2 is SQIVND (reference sequence). In nucleotides, the CDR3 is TGTGCCAGCCGCCAGACAACTAATGAAAAACTGTTTTTT. Translating it yields CASRQTTNEKLFF.

The chain couples TRBV5-4 to TRBJ2-3; the D gene is possibly TRBD2 (7 bases). The CDR3 spans 15 residues. Germline values: CDR1 SGHNT, CDR2 YYREEE (reference sequence). Trimming shortened V by 3 bases and J by 0 bases, and 11 bases separated the two germline ends. The CDR3 spells CASSSGGPSTDTQYF. The DNA of the CDR3 is TGTGCCAGCAGCTCCGGGGGGCCCAGCACAGATACGCAGTATTTT.

In regard to this clone: The junction departs from the called germline gene at one end, perhaps through a read error. The chain joins TRBV10-3 to TRBJ1-2, with D uncertain. CDR1 ENHRY and CDR2 SYGVKD come from the germline V gene. This CDR3 is 12 amino acids long. The CDR3 reads CAISERGHLSAF. The CDR3 DNA is TGTGCCATCAGTGAGCGCGGGCACCTCAGCGCCTTC.

J is TRBJ2-3 and V is TRBV4-1; TRBD2 might be the D (6 bases). Germline V lookup: CDR1 MGHRA, CDR2 YSYEKL. Trimming removed 1 base at V and 5 bases at J, with 16 bases between. CDR3 length equals 16 residues. The CDR3 coding sequence is TGCGCCAGCAGCCAAGTTGGGACTTTTTCGGGAGATACGCAGTATTTT. Encoded protein: CASSQVGTFSGDTQYF.

DNA of the CDR3: TGTGCCAGCCGCAGGGGGAACACTGAAGCTTTCTTT. Translation gives CASRRGNTEAFF. The chain couples TRBV27 to TRBJ1-1; tentatively, D is TRBD1 (6 bases). The CDR3 spans 12 residues. Germline assignment: CDR1 MNHEY and CDR2 SMNVEV (reference sequence). The germline V and J ends were trimmed by 8 bases and 1 base, with 8 bases remaining between them.

This clone has a handful of counts. The chain links TRBV5-4 to TRBJ2-5; maybe TRBD1 (5 bases). CDR1 SGHNT and CDR2 YYREEE come from the germline V gene (reference sequence). The CDR3 sequence is 14 residues long. V was trimmed by 0 bases and J by 0 bases, leaving 6 bases between them. The CDR3 protein is CASSLGQNQETQYF. The CDR3 bases are TGTGCCAGCAGCTTGGGACAGAACCAAGAGACCCAGTACTTC. The full variable domain, completed using reference TRBV5-4 and TRBJ2-5, is ETGVTQSPTHLIKTRGQQVTLRCSSQSGHNTVSWYQQALGQGPQFIFQYYREEENGRGNFPPRFSGLQFPNYSSELNVNALELDDSALYLCASSLGQNQETQYFGPGTRLLVL.

The chain has TRBV6-5 and TRBJ1-2, with TRBD1 matching 7 bases. The CDR3 extends over 11 amino acids. Germline values: CDR1 MNHEY, CDR2 SVGAGI. With V trimmed by 8 bases and J by 4 bases, 1 base remained unmatched. The CDR3, as DNA: TGTGCCAGCGGACAGGCCTATGGCTACACCTTC. Amino acids: CASGQAYGYTF.

The genes are TRBV6-1 and TRBJ2-7, with 8 bases that match TRBD1. Germline V CDR1 and CDR2: MNHNS, SASEGT. CDR3 length: 14 amino acids. After removal of 0 bases from V and 6 bases from J, the junction contained 4 bases not matched to a gene. The CDR3 coding sequence is TGTGCCAGCAGTGAAGCGCCAGGGGGCGGCGAGCAGTACTTC. Its translation is CASSEAPGGGEQYF.

As for this clone: One end of the junction varies from germline; a read error may be responsible. The rearrangement links TRBV5-1 to TRBJ2-7; 8 nucleotides agree with TRBD2. The CDR3 has 16 amino acids. Germline V gene lookup returns CDR1 SGHRS and CDR2 YFSETQ. Here the CDR3 DNA reads TGCGCCAGCAGTTTGGGGACCGGGACTAGTATCTACGAGCAGTACTTC. It encodes CASSLGTGTSIYEQYF.

CDR3 nucleotides: TGTGCCAGCAGCTACCTCGGGGGAGCCAACTACGAGCAGTACTTC. Encoded protein: CASSYLGGANYEQYF. The chain employs TRBV27 and TRBJ2-7; maybe TRBD2 (6 bases). From germline, CDR1 is MNHEY and CDR2 SMNVEV (reference sequence). V was trimmed by 6 bases and J by 3 bases, leaving 18 bases between them. The CDR3 spans 15 residues.

The chain is built from TRBV5-1 and TRBJ2-1, with TRBD2 matching over 7 bases. The V gene end was trimmed by 4 bases and the J gene end by 0 bases; junction bases not matched to a gene: 1. The germline gives CDR1 SGHRS, CDR2 YFSETQ. The CDR3 totals 14 residues. CDR3 nucleotide sequence: TGCGCCAGCAGCGGGACTAACTCCTACAATGAGCAGTTCTTC. It encodes CASSGTNSYNEQFF.

This clone was recorded only once. V gene TRBV9 combines with J gene TRBJ2-7; weak D call: TRBD1 (6 bases). The CDR3 spans 15 residues. Germline V gene sequence: CDR1 SGDLS, CDR2 YYNGEE. V was pared by 0 bases and J by 3 bases, with 13 bases between. The CDR3, as DNA: TGTGCCAGCAGCGTAGAGGCAGGGGAACGCTACGAGCAGTACTTC. Its protein is CASSVEAGERYEQYF. The variable domain in full, completed from reference TRBV9 and TRBJ2-7, reads DSGVTQTPKHLITATGQRVTLRCSPRSGDLSVYWYQQSLDQGLQFLIQYYNGEERAKGNILERFSAQQFPDLHSELNLSSLELGDSALYFCASSVEAGERYEQYFGPGTRLTVT.

The chain recombines TRBV11-2 with TRBJ1-1; 7 nucleotides align to TRBD1. Germline CDR1 and CDR2: SGHAT and FQNNGV. The CDR3 runs to 18 residues. V trimming: 2 bases; J trimming: 3 bases; junction bases outside the gene matches: 15. As DNA, the CDR3 is TGTGCCAGCAGCTTAATAGTACAGGGGTGGGGAGTGGACACTGAAGCTTTCTTT. Its translation: CASSLIVQGWGVDTEAFF.

CDR3 sequence (DNA): TGTGCCAGCAGTGAAAAGGCGGGGAAATATCAGCCCCAGCATTTT. Amino acid sequence: CASSEKAGKYQPQHF. The J gene is TRBJ1-5, the V gene TRBV2; D not resolved. Trimming cost V 2 bases and J 5 bases, with 13 bases left between them. The CDR3 extends over 15 amino acids. Germline V gives CDR1 SNHLY, CDR2 FYNNEI.

The rearrangement uses TRBV6-5 and TRBJ1-2; 7 bases match TRBD1. J was trimmed by 4 bases and V by 4 bases; bases with no gene match: 6. Looked up from germline, CDR1 is MNHEY and CDR2 is SVGAGI. The CDR3 spans 14 residues. The CDR3 protein is CASSSDRAPYGYTF. The CDR3 region has the DNA TGTGCCAGCAGTTCCGACAGGGCCCCCTATGGCTACACCTTC.